Below, one TCR beta chain is given with its context. The antigen this receptor binds is unknown. Base-call qualities are not available, and no considerably larger clone is one nucleotide away. Ficoll-Paque density gradient centrifugation was the method used to isolate PBMCs. Sequencer: Illumina NovaSeq 6000. Using 5'RACE with constant-segment primers, TCRalpha and TCRbeta cDNA libraries were constructed, with sample barcodes and unique molecular identifiers added in the process. RNA was extracted from every sample with Trizol reagent. Amplification of the libraries took two PCR steps, and the second step added a second sample barcode plus Illumina TruSeq adapters. Sequencing of libraries was performed on an Illumina NovaSeq with 2 x 150 bp paired-end reads. As for how the authors treated the data: Reads were demultiplexed and collapsed into UMI-guided consensus sequences with migec v1.2.7. Using mixcr v2.1.11, UMI consensuses were aligned to TRA and TRB V and J templates and then assembled into clonotypes. Expanded or contracted clonotypes were those called significant by both edgeR and NoisET, with noise models trained on biological replicates. For edgeR calls, a false discovery rate-adjusted p below 0.01 and a log2 fold-change threshold of 1 were applied. As an exploratory analysis of dynamics, max-normalized trajectories of the 1000 most abundant clonotypes were examined by PCA with hierarchical clustering. Separately sequenced CD4+ and CD8+ repertoires were used to assign the CD4 or CD8 phenotype of responding clones. The public reads were reprocessed in TCRdb via fastp at Q25 and MiXCR, keeping in-frame beta chains. One record per CDR3 amino acid sequence lists the most common genes and DNA. TCRdb's processing, not the study's, gives the V and J calls here. This sample has hundreds of thousands of distinct CDR3 sequences in its table, and 20% to 25% of those were observed once. The ten largest make up around 20% of the sample.

This sample was taken from a study of T-cell memory formation after mild COVID-19 (dated by TCRdb to the early 2020s). Broadly, across the study: TCR sequence clusters from the two donors were largely donor specific. The cohort was made up of two young adult volunteers, one female and one male, who were previously healthy. Longitudinal TCRalpha and TCRbeta repertoire sequencing tracked T-cell clones expanding and contracting after mild COVID-19 in a couple of donors.

The CDR3 measures 17 amino acids from cysteine to phenylalanine. Just the 51-base CDR3 DNA is kept, in frame starting at base 1. Study-wide findings and limitations: SARS-CoV-2 specificity was not confirmed for the second-wave clones peaking on day 37. The study covered only a couple of mild cases, and larger cohorts including severe cases with pre-infection samples were considered necessary. Clones that contracted from day 15 to 85 showed balanced CD4/CD8 phenotypes, whereas a second wave of clones that expanded from day 15 to 37 leaned towards CD4+. Contracting CD4+ clones were found mainly in CM and EM memory subsets, while CD8+ clones were enriched in EMRA. Some responding clones were detected in pre-infection memory, suggesting pre-existing cross-reactive memory T cells joined the SARS-CoV-2 response.

The chain is assembled from TRBV21-1 and TRBJ1-1; TRBD1 is taken as the D call from the table, unchecked against the DNA. TRBV21-1 is labeled a pseudogene. This sequence originates from a man between 18 and 35 years old who had mild COVID-19 (a few samples of this study predate the infection). The sample titles of this study are shuffled in the database, so cell type and time point are left out; the donor was told from shared clones. The specimen sequenced was PBMCs or a T cell subset sorted from them (not recorded which). The CDR3 here reads CASSKRDRGIGDTEAFF. The nucleotide sequence is TGTGCCAGCAGCAAAAGGGACAGGGGAATCGGGGACACTGAAGCTTTCTTT.